What follows describes a single TCR beta chain. Its antigen is currently unknown. Every donor gave approximately 10 milliliters of peripheral blood. The sample belongs to a study of blood T cells in healthy people across ages. Study outcomes and limitations: The donors' CMV status was not determined, possibly confounding changes in expanded clonotypes.

The CDR3 runs to 15 residues. Germline-derived CDR1 and CDR2 are SGHTA and FQGNSA. Then a second PCR, running roughly 7 to 11 cycles, was carried out with a sample-barcoded 5' primer and a J-beta primer mix. TCRdb re-called the 5' RACE reads with MiXCR, one entry per CDR3 protein. In the table there are approximately 690,000 distinct CDR3 sequences, less than 45% of which are singletons. V usage is TRBV7-2 and J usage is TRBJ2-4; TRBD2 matches 11 bases. The J call may be wrong; the DNA end is better matched by TRBJ2-1. This receptor was identified in a man at least 80 years old in good health. Source material: blood. In nucleotides, the CDR3 is TGTGCCAGCAACATAGCGGGAGGGATAGCCTACGAGCAGTTCTTC. Amino acid sequence: CASNIAGGIAYEQFF.